This T cell receptor beta chain is from a study of metastatic and nonmetastatic thyroid tumors. Study-level background: Where malignant and benign thyroid patients were concerned, repertoires were compared across blood and tumor or nodule tissue.

Original processing methods: The authors used CDR3 differences across clinicopathological groups to build a distant-metastasis classifier for papillary thyroid cancer. From the PCR reads, TCRdb re-called clones with MiXCR. What appears here as the V and J calls and clone size reflects TCRdb's work, not the paper's. The table includes tens of thousands of clones, about an eighth detected once. Thyroid surgery was performed in patients who had received no treatment beforehand. Germline V lookup: CDR1 KGHSH, CDR2 LQKENI. J gave up 4 bases and V 7 bases, and 13 bases lay outside the gene matches. The CDR3 sequence is 16 residues long. This clone has a count of ten or more.

This chain links TRBV18 with TRBJ2-1; 7 bases agree with TRBD2. The TCR comes from a female donor with papillary thyroid cancer or a benign thyroid nodule (not recorded which). Some clones in this sample may be carry-over from other donors' samples. Input material: tumor tissue. The CDR3 loop is CASFSTRDYVYNEQFF. CDR3 coding DNA: TGTGCCAGCTTTTCGACTCGGGACTACGTGTACAATGAGCAGTTCTTC.